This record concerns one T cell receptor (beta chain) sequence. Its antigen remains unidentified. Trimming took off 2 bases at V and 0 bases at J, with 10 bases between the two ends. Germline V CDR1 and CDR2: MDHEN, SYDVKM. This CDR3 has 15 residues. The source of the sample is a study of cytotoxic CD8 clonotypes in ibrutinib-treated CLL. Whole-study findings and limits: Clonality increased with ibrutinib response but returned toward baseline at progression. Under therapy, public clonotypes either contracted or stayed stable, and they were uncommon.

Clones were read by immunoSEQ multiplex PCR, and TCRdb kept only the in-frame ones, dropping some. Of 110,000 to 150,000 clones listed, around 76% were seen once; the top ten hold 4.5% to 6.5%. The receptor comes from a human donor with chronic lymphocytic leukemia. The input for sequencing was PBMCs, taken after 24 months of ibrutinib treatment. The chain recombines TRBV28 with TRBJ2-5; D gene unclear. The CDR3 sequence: CASSLLVGNQETQYF. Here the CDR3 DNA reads TGTGCCAGCAGTTTACTCGTCGGTAACCAAGAGACCCAGTACTTC.